These T cell receptor beta chains were read from a single sample in a study of CD8 T cells in Susac syndrome. In TCRdb, the immunoSEQ multiplex PCR reads were re-called with MiXCR into one record per CDR3 protein. Of about 82,000 distinct CDR3 sequences listed, around 96% are singletons. Sequenced: CD8+ T cells from PBMCs. The receptors come from a human donor with Susac syndrome. CDR3s include the opening cysteine and the closing phenylalanine or tryptophan. The order of the fields is V gene, J gene, clone size, D gene, CDR3 protein, CDR3 DNA. D genes are given only for firm matches. Not all rows give a size; the values are once, few, many and, for expanded clones, a class.

V: TRBV6-2/TRBV6-3; J: TRBJ1-1; size: -; D: -; CDR3: CASSYGGGDTEAFF; DNA: TGTGCCAGCAGTTACGGGGGAGGCGACACTGAAGCTTTCTTT
V: TRBV27; J: TRBJ2-3; size: -; D: -; CDR3: CASMEGGSTDTQYF; DNA: TGTGCCAGCATGGAGGGGGGGAGCACAGATACGCAGTATTTT
V: TRBV20-1; J: TRBJ2-1; size: once; D: -; CDR3: CSVPGDPGNEQFF; DNA: TGCAGTGTCCCGGGCGACCCCGGGAATGAGCAGTTCTTC
V: TRBV7-9; J: TRBJ2-1; size: -; D: TRBD1; CDR3: CASSLASGGDYNEQFF; DNA: TGTGCCAGCAGCTTAGCCTCAGGGGGCGACTACAATGAGCAGTTCTTC
V: TRBV6-1; J: TRBJ1-4; size: -; D: -; CDR3: CASRGLRGEKLFF; DNA: TGTGCCAGCAGAGGCCTTCGGGGTGAAAAACTGTTTTTT
V: TRBV5-1; J: TRBJ2-2; size: -; D: TRBD1; CDR3: CASSLDRGTLDGGELFF; DNA: TGCGCCAGCAGCTTGGACAGGGGGACCCTCGACGGCGGGGAGCTGTTTTTT
V: TRBV20-1; J: TRBJ2-6; size: -; D: TRBD2; CDR3: CSADTPTSAGISGANVLTF; DNA: TGCAGTGCAGACACACCAACCTCAGCGGGGATCTCTGGGGCCAACGTCCTGACTTTC
V: TRBV11-2; J: TRBJ2-5; size: -; D: -; CDR3: CASSLDGGARRETQYF; DNA: TGTGCCAGCAGCTTAGATGGTGGGGCCAGGAGGGAGACCCAGTACTTC
V: TRBV9; J: TRBJ1-1; size: -; D: -; CDR3: CASSVVAGPSSTEAFF; DNA: TGTGCCAGCAGCGTAGTAGCAGGGCCCTCGAGCACTGAAGCTTTCTTT
V: TRBV29-1; J: TRBJ2-4; size: -; D: -; CDR3: CSVTDLKNIQYF; DNA: TGCAGTGTTACAGACCTTAAAAACATTCAGTACTTC
V: TRBV20-1; J: TRBJ2-1; size: -; D: TRBD2; CDR3: CSASVSGGPYNEQFF; DNA: TGCAGTGCTAGCGTTAGCGGGGGACCCTACAATGAGCAGTTCTTC
V: TRBV3-1; J: TRBJ2-1; size: -; D: TRBD2; CDR3: CASSQDLLAGASSYNEQFF; DNA: TGTGCCAGCAGCCAAGATCTACTAGCGGGGGCGAGCTCCTACAATGAGCAGTTCTTC
V: TRBV5-6; J: TRBJ2-1; size: -; D: -; CDR3: CASSLAGGPSYNEQFF; DNA: TGTGCCAGCAGCTTGGCCGGGGGGCCCTCCTACAATGAGCAGTTCTTC
V: TRBV30; J: TRBJ2-2; size: -; D: -; CDR3: CAWMLPNTGELFF; DNA: TGTGCCTGGATGCTTCCGAACACCGGGGAGCTGTTTTTT
V: TRBV7-7; J: TRBJ1-4; size: -; D: TRBD1; CDR3: CASSPGQGTNEKLFF; DNA: TGTGCTAGCAGCCCCGGACAGGGCACTAATGAAAAACTGTTTTTT
V: TRBV24-1; J: TRBJ1-2; size: -; D: -; CDR3: CATSDNTGRGYTF; DNA: TGTGCCACCAGTGACAACACGGGACGCGGCTACACCTTC
V: TRBV5-1; J: TRBJ2-3; size: -; D: TRBD2; CDR3: CASRAGGSTDTQYF; DNA: TGCGCCAGCCGGGCGGGAGGCAGCACAGATACGCAGTATTTT
V: TRBV29-1; J: TRBJ2-5; size: -; D: -; CDR3: CSVAGGGGVLETQYF; DNA: TGCAGCGTTGCAGGGGGAGGGGGGGTATTAGAGACCCAGTACTTC
V: TRBV24-1; J: TRBJ2-1; size: -; D: -; CDR3: CATSERGDEQFF; DNA: TGTGCCACCAGTGAAAGGGGGGATGAGCAGTTCTTC
V: TRBV5-1; J: TRBJ2-5; size: once; D: TRBD2; CDR3: CASSLGLAGETGETQYF; DNA: TGCGCCAGCAGCCTGGGACTAGCGGGGGAGACGGGGGAGACCCAGTACTTC
V: TRBV27; J: TRBJ1-2; size: -; D: TRBD1; CDR3: CASSFQGARHGYTF; DNA: TGTGCCAGCAGTTTTCAGGGGGCGCGACATGGCTACACCTTC
V: TRBV5-1; J: TRBJ1-6; size: -; D: -; CDR3: CASSLDVSGSDSPLHF; DNA: TGCGCCAGCAGCTTGGACGTTTCGGGCAGTGATTCACCCCTCCACTTT
V: TRBV30; J: TRBJ1-1; size: -; D: -; CDR3: CAVGPGGSNTEAFF; DNA: TGTGCTGTGGGCCCGGGGGGGTCGAACACTGAAGCTTTCTTT
V: TRBV29-1; J: TRBJ1-6; size: -; D: -; CDR3: CSVRYRDSPLHF; DNA: TGCAGCGTGCGGTACAGGGATTCACCCCTCCACTTT
V: TRBV20-1; J: TRBJ1-1; size: -; D: -; CDR3: CSAHRENTEAFF; DNA: TGCAGTGCCCACAGGGAAAACACTGAAGCTTTCTTT
V: TRBV4-2; J: TRBJ2-7; size: -; D: TRBD2; CDR3: CASSQGIVAGGSYEQYF; DNA: TGTGCCAGCAGCCAAGGAATAGTAGCGGGGGGGTCCTACGAGCAGTACTTC
V: TRBV9; J: TRBJ1-4; size: -; D: -; CDR3: CASSEQGGKLFF; DNA: TGTGCCAGCAGCGAACAGGGTGGAAAACTGTTTTTT
V: TRBV20-1; J: TRBJ1-5; size: -; D: TRBD1; CDR3: CTSPTGPTRQPQHF; DNA: TGCACCAGCCCGACAGGGCCCACCAGACAGCCCCAGCATTTT
V: TRBV3-1; J: TRBJ2-5; size: -; D: TRBD2; CDR3: CASSQGLAVETQYF; DNA: TGTGCCAGCAGCCAGGGACTAGCGGTGGAGACCCAGTACTTC
V: TRBV28; J: TRBJ1-2; size: -; D: TRBD1; CDR3: CASSPTGGGYGYTF; DNA: TGTGCCAGCAGCCCCACAGGGGGCGGCTATGGCTACACCTTC
V: TRBV4-1; J: TRBJ2-7; size: -; D: TRBD1; CDR3: CASSQDSRGGTEQYF; DNA: TGCGCCAGCAGCCAAGATAGTCGAGGGGGCACCGAGCAGTACTTC
V: TRBV5-6; J: TRBJ1-5; size: -; D: -; CDR3: CASSLWRSSDSNQPQHF; DNA: TGTGCCAGCAGCCTTTGGAGGTCCTCGGATAGCAATCAGCCCCAGCATTTT
V: TRBV2; J: TRBJ2-5; size: -; D: TRBD1; CDR3: CARGTGASETQYF; DNA: TGTGCCAGGGGGACAGGCGCATCAGAGACCCAGTACTTC